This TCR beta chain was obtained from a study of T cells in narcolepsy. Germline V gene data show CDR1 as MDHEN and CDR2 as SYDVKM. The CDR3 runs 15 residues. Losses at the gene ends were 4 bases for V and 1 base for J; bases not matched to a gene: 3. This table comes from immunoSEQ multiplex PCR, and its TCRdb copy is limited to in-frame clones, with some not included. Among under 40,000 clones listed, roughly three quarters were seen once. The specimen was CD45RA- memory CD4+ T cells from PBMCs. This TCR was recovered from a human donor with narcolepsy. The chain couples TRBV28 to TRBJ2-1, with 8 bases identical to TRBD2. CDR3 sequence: CASSSSGPSYNEQFF. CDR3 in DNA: TGTGCCAGCAGTTCTAGCGGGCCGTCCTACAATGAGCAGTTCTTC.